This T cell receptor beta chain was found in a study of OX40 agonist ivuxolimab in advanced cancers. TCRdb keeps only in-frame clones here, not all; method: immunoSEQ multiplex PCR. The sample has some 46,000 clones, roughly 80% seen once; the top ten hold around 4%. Germline loops: CDR1 SGHNT, CDR2 YYREEE (reference sequence). Trimming removed 4 bases at V and 0 bases at J, with 7 bases between. This CDR3 spans 13 amino acids. The chain combines TRBV5-4 with TRBJ1-1; D call uncertain. The sequencing here drew on CD4+ or CD8+ T cells sorted from blood, taken in a trial of the OX40 agonist ivuxolimab. This TCR derives from an adult with an advanced solid tumor such as melanoma, head and neck, liver or kidney cancer. CDR3 in amino acids: CASSPGLNTEAFF. The DNA for the CDR3 is TGTGCCAGCAGCCCTGGACTGAACACTGAAGCTTTCTTT. Combining the CDR3 with reference TRBV5-4 and TRBJ1-1 gives the whole variable domain ETGVTQSPTHLIKTRGQQVTLRCSSQSGHNTVSWYQQALGQGPQFIFQYYREEENGRGNFPPRFSGLQFPNYSSELNVNALELDDSALYLCASSPGLNTEAFFGQGTRLTVV.